This T cell receptor (beta chain) came from a study of T cells in Graves' hyperthyroidism and ophthalmopathy. Study as a whole: Staff took peripheral blood when the initial diagnosis was made, before any treatment began.

Whole-study results and caveats: Peripheral blood also featured most of the thyroid clonotypes expanded above 0.001. Ophthalmopathy was model-predicted a median about 6.7 months pre-onset.

This clonotype was observed a few times. What it binds is not known. V trimming: 7 bases; J trimming: 5 bases; junction bases outside the gene matches: 13. Germline CDR1 reads SNHLY; CDR2 reads FYNNEI. This CDR3 spans 15 amino acids. TCR beta CDR3 sequences were amplified from RNA transcripts. RT-PCR in the first round (using the HTBI primer set) targeted the TCR CDR3. Using its own MiXCR run on the multiplex PCR reads, TCRdb lists one record per CDR3 protein. Of under 300,000 distinct CDR3 sequences listed, around 22% were seen once; the top ten hold around 65%. This chain uses TRBV2 with TRBJ1-2; the match to TRBD1 covers 7 bases. Sequenced input: blood. The TCR was taken from a man younger than 40 with Graves' ophthalmopathy. Here the CDR3 DNA reads TGTGCCAGCAAGATGGCAGGGGGTGGACGATATGGCTACACCTTC. This encodes CASKMAGGGRYGYTF.